This is a list of T cell receptor beta chains from one sample in a study of T-cell reconstitution after alpha-beta-depleted transplantation in children. TCRdb processed the PCR reads anew with MiXCR; each CDR3 protein has one entry. The data hold 450,000 to 600,000 distinct CDR3 sequences, with over 9.5% observed a single time. The sample in question was PBMCs, obtained before TCRalphabeta/CD19-depleted stem cell transplant. These receptors came from a child aged 2 to 9 with inherited bone marrow failure, due to receive a stem cell transplant. Each CDR3 is given with its conserved first and last residue. The D gene is left open where the match is weak. Size is stated for part of the rows, as once, few or many counts, or as a class when the clone is expanded.

clone_size,j_call,v_call,d_call,cdr3_aa,cdr3_nt
many,TRBJ1-2,TRBV10-2,.,CASSGGSGYGYTF,TGCGCCAGCAGTGGGGGCTCGGGCTATGGCTACACCTTC
many,TRBJ2-7,TRBV6-2/TRBV6-3,.,CASSFTGIYEQYF,TGTGCCAGCAGTTTTACAGGAATCTACGAGCAGTACTTC
many,TRBJ2-7,TRBV27,.,CASSLRQGGEQYF,TGTGCCAGCAGTTTAAGGCAGGGTGGCGAGCAGTACTTC
few,TRBJ2-3,TRBV6-2/TRBV6-3,.,CASSSRRTLEQYF,TGTGCCAGCAGTTCCAGGCGGACCCTAGAGCAGTATTTT
.,TRBJ2-5,TRBV20-1,.,CSCRKGKETQYF,TGCAGTTGTCGTAAGGGGAAAGAGACCCAGTACTTC
.,TRBJ2-7,TRBV6-5,.,CASSYRPRRGGEQYF,TGTGCCAGCAGTTACCGACCGAGACGAGGGGGGGAGCAGTACTTC
.,TRBJ2-2,TRBV23-1,TRBD1,CASSRDRGGGKVTGELFF,TGCGCCAGTTCCCGGGACAGGGGGGGCGGAAAAGTGACCGGGGAGCTGTTTTTT
many,TRBJ2-5,TRBV20-1,TRBD2,CSAGKREVQETQYF,TGCAGTGCTGGAAAGCGGGAAGTCCAAGAGACCCAGTACTTC
many,TRBJ1-1,TRBV5-1,.,CASSFSGDTEAFF,TGCGCCAGCAGCTTTTCGGGGGACACTGAAGCTTTCTTT
many,TRBJ2-7,TRBV25-1,TRBD1,CASSSSAGTGTYEQYF,TGTGCCAGCAGTTCCTCCGCCGGGACAGGCACCTACGAGCAGTACTTC
.,TRBJ2-3,TRBV3-1,.,CASSQGATDTQYF,TGTGCCAGCAGCCAGGGGGCAACAGATACGCAGTATTTT
many,TRBJ1-2,TRBV5-1,.,CASSLYGGDGYTF,TGCGCCAGCAGCTTGTACGGAGGGGATGGCTACACCTTC
few,TRBJ2-7,TRBV5-6,TRBD2,CASSLWWLAGDYEQYF,TGTGCCAGCAGCTTGTGGTGGCTAGCGGGAGACTACGAGCAGTACTTC
few,TRBJ2-2,TRBV12-3/TRBV12-4,TRBD2,CASRIFSGSGGELFF,TGTGCCAGCAGGATATTTAGCGGGAGTGGCGGGGAGCTGTTTTTT
many,TRBJ2-3,TRBV6-5,.,CASSYSLTADTQYF,TGTGCCAGCAGTTACTCCCTCACTGCAGATACGCAGTATTTT
many,TRBJ1-1,TRBV6-5,.,CASSYMGVSTEAFF,TGTGCCAGCAGTTACATGGGGGTAAGCACTGAAGCTTTCTTT
many,TRBJ2-1,TRBV29-1,.,CSVEEVSIAQNEQFF,TGCAGCGTTGAAGAAGTCTCAATCGCGCAAAATGAGCAGTTCTTC
many,TRBJ2-3,TRBV7-9,.,CASSISRSTDTQYF,TGTGCCAGCAGCATTAGCCGTTCCACAGATACGCAGTATTTT
many,TRBJ2-5,TRBV11-2,TRBD2,CASSPPGLAGKTQYF,TGTGCCAGCAGCCCGCCGGGACTAGCGGGGAAGACCCAGTACTTC
many,TRBJ2-2,TRBV29-1,.,CSVVDGTGELFF,TGCAGCGTTGTTGACGGGACCGGGGAGCTGTTTTTT
few,TRBJ1-3,TRBV30,.,CAWTGVYTIYF,TGTGCCTGGACGGGGGTATACACCATATATTTT
many,TRBJ2-7,TRBV18,TRBD2,CASCRTSGNEQYF,TGTGCCAGCTGCCGGACTAGCGGGAACGAGCAGTACTTC
few,TRBJ1-2,TRBV7-2,TRBD1,CASSFGTGGGGYTF,TGTGCCAGCAGCTTCGGGACAGGGGGCGGAGGCTACACCTTC
.,TRBJ1-6,TRBV5-6,.,CASSFGQHNSPLHF,TGTGCCAGCAGCTTTGGACAACATAATTCACCCCTCCACTTT
many,TRBJ2-3,TRBV12-3/TRBV12-4,.,CASSLASTDTQYF,TGTGCCAGCAGTTTAGCGAGCACAGATACGCAGTATTTT
many,TRBJ2-7,TRBV13,.,CASSPPPPSYEQYF,TGTGCCAGCAGCCCCCCCCCGCCCTCCTACGAGCAGTACTTC
many,TRBJ2-7,TRBV29-1,.,CSVLRASSPYEQYF,TGCAGCGTCCTCCGGGCCTCAAGTCCCTACGAGCAGTACTTC
once,TRBJ1-4,TRBV30,.,CAWSVSLVTNEKLFF,TGTGCCTGGAGTGTATCCCTGGTGACTAATGAAAAACTGTTTTTT
many,TRBJ2-7,TRBV20-1,TRBD1,CRVGQGIYEQYF,TGCAGGGTGGGACAGGGGATATACGAGCAGTACTTC
few,TRBJ1-1,TRBV29-1,.,CSGSRTNTEAFF,TGCAGCGGGTCCAGGACGAACACTGAAGCTTTCTTT
.,TRBJ2-3,TRBV7-2,.,CASSPPGRGTDTQYF,TGTGCCAGCAGCCCGCCGGGGCGGGGCACAGATACGCAGTATTTT